The present TCR beta chain was sequenced within a study of post-analysis software for immune sequencing data. Overall study: Disease courses included relapsing-remitting, secondary progressive and progressive-relapsing multiple sclerosis.

The CDR3 totals 13 residues. Germline-derived CDR1 and CDR2 are SQVTM and ANQGSEA. Trimming cost V 7 bases and J 10 bases, with 19 bases left between them. Whole-study results and caveats: Controls had significantly higher normalized Chao1 diversity than multiple sclerosis patients. Relative to controls, patients had about 5 TRBV segments at higher frequency, with TRBV5-6, TRBV5-1 and TRBV20-1 among these.

The TCR beta cDNA libraries carried unique molecular identifiers. Starting from approximately 1 to 10 million T cells, the study yielded 460,000 or so cDNA molecules. One entry per CDR3 protein results from TCRdb running MiXCR on the PCR reads. The sample has fewer than 850,000 distinct CDR3 sequences; around 27% are singletons. In regard to this clonotype: Its antigen remains unknown.

This clonotype was obtained from a girl aged 5-17 years with multiple sclerosis. Input material: blood. The chain combines TRBV29-1 with TRBJ1-4, with D possibly being TRBD1 (5 bases). The DNA for the CDR3 is TGCAGCGCCATGGTGGCAGGGAAAGGAAAACTGTTTTTT. Its translation is CSAMVAGKGKLFF.